These T cell receptor beta chains were read from a single sample in a study of blood T cell repertoires in COVID-19. Libraries were prepared by immunoSEQ multiplex PCR; TCRdb keeps only in-frame clonotypes and omits some of them. The data contain over 200,000 clones, around 90% of them singletons. Source material: peripheral blood. The receptors stem from a man aged 25-45 years with COVID-19, enrolled during active disease. CDR3s include the opening cysteine and the closing phenylalanine or tryptophan. The order of the fields is D gene, V gene, clone size, CDR3 length, J gene, CDR3 DNA, CDR3 protein. D genes are given only for firm matches. Clone size is given for some rows only: seen once, a few or many times, or a class if the clone is expanded.

D: .
V: TRBV28
size: .
length: 15
J: TRBJ1-2
DNA: TGTGCCAGCAGTTTATATGAGACAGATAACTATGGCTACACCTTC
CDR3: CASSLYETDNYGYTF

D: TRBD2
V: TRBV2
size: once
length: 12
J: TRBJ2-1
DNA: TGTGCCAGCAGTAAACGTAGCGGGAGGGTATTCTTC
CDR3: CASSKRSGRVFF

D: TRBD1
V: TRBV4-1
size: .
length: 17
J: TRBJ1-2
DNA: TGCGCCAGCAGCCAAGATTGGCGGACAGGGGGGGCCTATGGCTACACCTTC
CDR3: CASSQDWRTGGAYGYTF

D: .
V: TRBV10-3
size: .
length: 13
J: TRBJ1-2
DNA: TGTGCCATCAGTGACAGGGGCGAAGATGGCTACACCTTC
CDR3: CAISDRGEDGYTF

D: TRBD1
V: TRBV18
size: .
length: 14
J: TRBJ2-1
DNA: TGTGCCAGCTCACCAACTACAGGGGTGGGTGAGCAGTTCTTC
CDR3: CASSPTTGVGEQFF

D: TRBD2
V: TRBV5-6
size: .
length: 17
J: TRBJ2-2
DNA: TGTGCCAGCAGCTTGGGACTAGCGGGAAGATTCGTCGGGGAGCTGTTTTTT
CDR3: CASSLGLAGRFVGELFF

D: .
V: TRBV4-1
size: .
length: 16
J: TRBJ2-1
DNA: TGCGCCAGCAGCCAAGAAGCACAGACCTCCTACAATGAGCAGTTCTTC
CDR3: CASSQEAQTSYNEQFF

D: TRBD1
V: TRBV10-3
size: .
length: 15
J: TRBJ2-7
DNA: TGTGCCATCTCGTCCCGGGACAGGAGCTCCTACGAGCAGTACTTC
CDR3: CAISSRDRSSYEQYF

D: TRBD1
V: TRBV25-1
size: .
length: 18
J: TRBJ1-4
DNA: TGTGCCAGCAGTGCGGGCAGGGGGGAACGGAGGGGTAATGAAAAACTGTTTTTT
CDR3: CASSAGRGERRGNEKLFF

D: TRBD1
V: TRBV9
size: .
length: 15
J: TRBJ2-7
DNA: TGTGCCAGCAGCCCGACGGGACAGGAACCTTACGAGCAGTACTTC
CDR3: CASSPTGQEPYEQYF

D: .
V: TRBV28
size: few
length: 19
J: TRBJ1-1
DNA: TGTGCCAGCAGTTCATACCCGAGTCTGTATCGCCGTCAGGACACTGAAGCTTTCTTT
CDR3: CASSSYPSLYRRQDTEAFF

D: .
V: TRBV24-1
size: few
length: 12
J: TRBJ1-1
DNA: TGTGCCACCAGTAATAGGGGGACTGAAGCTTTCTTT
CDR3: CATSNRGTEAFF

D: TRBD1
V: TRBV27
size: once
length: 15
J: TRBJ2-5
DNA: TGTGCCAGCAGTTTATACAGGGGGCTACGGGAGACCCAGTACTTC
CDR3: CASSLYRGLRETQYF

D: TRBD1
V: TRBV5-1
size: .
length: 13
J: TRBJ1-2
DNA: TGCGCCAGCAGCTTGGGGACAGGGTTTGGCTACACCTTC
CDR3: CASSLGTGFGYTF

D: .
V: TRBV7-2
size: .
length: 12
J: TRBJ2-7
DNA: TGTGCCAGCAGCTACCACACCTACGAGCAGTACTTC
CDR3: CASSYHTYEQYF

D: .
V: TRBV4-2
size: .
length: 17
J: TRBJ1-6
DNA: TGTGCCAGCAGCCAATTGGTCGCGGGGAGTAGGGATTCACCCCTCCACTTT
CDR3: CASSQLVAGSRDSPLHF

D: .
V: TRBV7-3
size: .
length: 13
J: TRBJ1-1
DNA: TGTGCCAGCGCTGGAGATTTGAACACTGAAGCTTTCTTT
CDR3: CASAGDLNTEAFF

D: TRBD1
V: TRBV15
size: .
length: 15
J: TRBJ2-5
DNA: TGTGCCACCAGCACATTAGGACAGGGGGATGAGACCCAGTACTTC
CDR3: CATSTLGQGDETQYF

D: .
V: TRBV15
size: .
length: 13
J: TRBJ2-5
DNA: TGTGCCACCAGCTCTCTGAGAGGGGAGACCCAGTACTTC
CDR3: CATSSLRGETQYF

D: .
V: TRBV27
size: .
length: 15
J: TRBJ1-6
DNA: TGTGCCAGCAGTTCACCGCGGACAGTTGGTTCACCCCTCCACTTT
CDR3: CASSSPRTVGSPLHF

D: .
V: TRBV28
size: .
length: 17
J: TRBJ1-5
DNA: TGTGCCAGCAGTTCAGGGGCGAGCAACCCCTATGATCAGCCCCAGCATTTT
CDR3: CASSSGASNPYDQPQHF

D: TRBD1
V: TRBV5-1
size: .
length: 14
J: TRBJ1-2
DNA: TGCGCCAGCAGCGGCGAGACAGGGTATCATGGCTACACCTTC
CDR3: CASSGETGYHGYTF

D: TRBD2
V: TRBV7-8
size: .
length: 18
J: TRBJ2-7
DNA: TGTGCCAGCAGCTTAGAGGATAGCGGGAGAAGTATGCCCTACGAGCAGTACTTC
CDR3: CASSLEDSGRSMPYEQYF

D: .
V: TRBV18
size: .
length: 16
J: TRBJ2-2
DNA: TGTGCCAGCTCACCCAGGGCAGGGACGAACACCGGGGAGCTGTTTTTT
CDR3: CASSPRAGTNTGELFF

D: TRBD2
V: TRBV3-1/TRBV3-2
size: .
length: 17
J: TRBJ2-7
DNA: TGTGCCAGCAGCCAAGATTATGGTAGCGGGCGTGCCTACGAGCAGTACTTC
CDR3: CASSQDYGSGRAYEQYF

D: TRBD2
V: TRBV7-9
size: .
length: 15
J: TRBJ2-3
DNA: TGTGCCAGCAGCTCCCTAGCGGGTAGCACAGATACGCAGTATTTT
CDR3: CASSSLAGSTDTQYF

D: TRBD2
V: TRBV5-1
size: .
length: 19
J: TRBJ2-5
DNA: TGCGCCAGCAGCTTGGCTAGGGCCGGGACTAGCGGGAGTTCGGAGACCCAGTACTTC
CDR3: CASSLARAGTSGSSETQYF

D: .
V: TRBV19
size: .
length: 15
J: TRBJ1-4
DNA: TGTGCCAGTAGTATCCAAGCCACAACTAATGAAAAACTGTTTTTT
CDR3: CASSIQATTNEKLFF

D: .
V: TRBV28
size: .
length: 15
J: TRBJ2-3
DNA: TGTGCCAGCAGTTCCTCGACTAGTAGCACAGATACGCAGTATTTT
CDR3: CASSSSTSSTDTQYF

D: .
V: TRBV7-8
size: .
length: 14
J: TRBJ1-5
DNA: TGTGCCAGCAGCCTACAGGGAGGCAATCAGCCCCAGCATTTT
CDR3: CASSLQGGNQPQHF

D: TRBD1
V: TRBV15
size: once
length: 14
J: TRBJ2-7
DNA: TGTGCCACCACCACGACAGGGGGGCTGTACGAGCAGTACTTC
CDR3: CATTTTGGLYEQYF

D: .
V: TRBV12-5
size: .
length: 11
J: TRBJ2-1
DNA: TGTGCTAGTGGTTATGAGGATGAGCAGTTCTTC
CDR3: CASGYEDEQFF

D: TRBD1
V: TRBV4-2
size: .
length: 17
J: TRBJ2-2
DNA: TGTGCCAGCAGCCAAGATCCCGGGACAGCGAACACCGGGGAGCTGTTTTTT
CDR3: CASSQDPGTANTGELFF

D: TRBD1
V: TRBV27
size: many
length: 14
J: TRBJ1-5
DNA: TGTGCCAGCAGCCCGAGGGGGCGCGATCAGCCCCAGCATTTT
CDR3: CASSPRGRDQPQHF